This TCR beta chain was observed in a study of blood T cell repertoires in COVID-19 (TCRdb year 2020). With respect to the entire study: Samples covering the acute and convalescent phases of COVID-19 were provided by collaborators in the United States, Italy and Spain. The material from the prospective study consisted of cDNA or gDNA derived from T cells, B-cell-depleted T cells, or PBMCs. Deeply sampled blood TCRbeta repertoires from subjects exposed to, actively infected with, or recovered from COVID-19 were included in the dataset. A freely available public database, intended as a resource for researchers studying the immune response to SARS-CoV-2, is where the repertoires were released. The samples were drawn from the first 160 participants of the ongoing ImmuneRACE study and from over a thousand subjects provided by 6 global collaborators. Nearly every sample came with metadata listing a de-identified subject ID, COVID-19 status, age in years and sex. Where available, HLA class I and class II types were obtained from metadata supplied by the sample provider rather than from assay-based typing. Overall study outcomes, separate from this receptor: Clinical and demographic metadata were provided uncurated, with the amount varying by source and participant.

The CDR1 and CDR2 encoded by the germline V gene are SGHRS and YFSETQ. From the cysteine through the phenylalanine, the CDR3 covers 16 amino acids. The read is trimmed to its CDR3 DNA, 48 bases read in frame from base 1. V sheds 0 bases and J sheds 0 bases, leaving 10 bases between their ends. Of note for this clone: No cognate antigen has been identified for it. No base quality values were provided; no much bigger clone lies one nucleotide off.

TCRbeta CDR3 regions were amplified from genomic DNA using the immunoSEQ Assay, a bias-controlled multiplex PCR. For the original study's pipeline: Within the assay, amplification of reference gene primers was used to estimate how many nucleated cells each sample contained. To quantify the absolute abundance of each unique TCRbeta CDR3 rearrangement, sequence reads were collapsed and filtered. For each sample, productive Simpson clonality was calculated as the square root of Simpson's diversity index over productive rearrangements. Sourced from immuneACCESS, this table was stored by TCRdb with only in-frame sequences that have V and J called. A share of the clones is absent; for the studies checked, an unresolved V gene accounts for under half, and the remainder has no known explanation. Clone size and the V and J calls come from that table; the DNA yielded D and trimming. This sample lists roughly 63,000 clones; roughly 90% were detected once. Of the sample, around a fifth falls within the top ten clones.

Each collaborating institution followed its own protocols to collect whole blood in K2EDTA tubes. For TCRbeta analysis, collaborators shipped samples in one of three forms: frozen whole blood, isolated PBMCs, or DNA extracted from either of those sample types. In this chain, TRBV5-1 is recombined with TRBJ2-1; possibly the D gene is TRBD2, per 6 matching bases. The sequencing input was peripheral blood. The TCR originated in a woman between 45 and 60 years old with active or convalescent COVID-19. The encoded CDR3 is CASSLVAASSYNEQFF. The DNA reads TGCGCCAGCAGCTTGGTAGCGGCGAGCTCCTACAATGAGCAGTTCTTC.